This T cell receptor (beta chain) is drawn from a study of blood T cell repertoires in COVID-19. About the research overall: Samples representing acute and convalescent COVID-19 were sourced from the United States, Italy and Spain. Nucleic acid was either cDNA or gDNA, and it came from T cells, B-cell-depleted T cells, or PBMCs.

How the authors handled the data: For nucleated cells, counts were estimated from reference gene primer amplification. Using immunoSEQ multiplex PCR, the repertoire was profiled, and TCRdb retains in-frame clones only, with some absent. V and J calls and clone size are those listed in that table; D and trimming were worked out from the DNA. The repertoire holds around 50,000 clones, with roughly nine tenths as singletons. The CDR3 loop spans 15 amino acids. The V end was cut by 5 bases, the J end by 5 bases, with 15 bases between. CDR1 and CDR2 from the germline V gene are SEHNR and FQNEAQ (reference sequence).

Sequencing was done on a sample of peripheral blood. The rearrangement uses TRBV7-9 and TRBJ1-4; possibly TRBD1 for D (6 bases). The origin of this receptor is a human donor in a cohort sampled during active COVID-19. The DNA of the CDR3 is TGTGCCAGCAGCCGCGAGGGAACAGGGAATGAAAAACTGTTTTTT. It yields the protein CASSREGTGNEKLFF.